Reported below is one TCR beta chain. What it binds is unknown. These data are taken from a study of T-cell memory formation after mild COVID-19. TCRdb itself ran the 5' RACE reads through MiXCR, one entry per CDR3 protein. Counted here are 35,000 to 50,000 distinct CDR3 sequences, 7.5% to 10% occurring once; the ten biggest clones make up about an eighth. General observations from the study: Shrinking CD4+ clones were chiefly CM and EM; CD8+ ones were chiefly EMRA. Second-wave clones with a day 37 peak had unconfirmed SARS-CoV-2 specificity.

The source of this sequence is an adult woman who had mild COVID-19 (a few samples of this study predate the infection). Cell type and time point are not known. The sample consisted of PBMCs or a T cell subset sorted from them (not recorded which).

In nucleotides, the CDR3 is TGTGCCAGCAGCCAAGCCCTGAACACTGGAAACACCATATATTTT. Protein sequence: CASSQALNTGNTIYF. V and J are TRBV3-1 and TRBJ1-3; D remains ambiguous. The CDR3 consists of 15 residues. CDR1 is LGHDT, CDR2 YNNKEL, per germline (reference sequence). V was trimmed by 1 base and J by 2 bases, leaving 9 bases between them.